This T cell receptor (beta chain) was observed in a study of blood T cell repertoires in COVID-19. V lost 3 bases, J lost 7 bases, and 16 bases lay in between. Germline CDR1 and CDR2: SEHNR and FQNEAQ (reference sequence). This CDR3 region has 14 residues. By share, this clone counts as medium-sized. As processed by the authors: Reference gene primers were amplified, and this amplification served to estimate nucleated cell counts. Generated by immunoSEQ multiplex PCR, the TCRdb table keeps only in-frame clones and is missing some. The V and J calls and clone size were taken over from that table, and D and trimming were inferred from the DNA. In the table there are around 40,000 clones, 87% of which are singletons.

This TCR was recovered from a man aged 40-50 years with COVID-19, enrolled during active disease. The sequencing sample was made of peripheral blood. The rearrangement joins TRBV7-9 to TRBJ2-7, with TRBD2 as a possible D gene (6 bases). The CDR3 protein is CASSFEFSGSEQYF. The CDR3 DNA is TGTGCCAGCAGCTTTGAGTTCAGCGGGTCAGAGCAGTACTTC.